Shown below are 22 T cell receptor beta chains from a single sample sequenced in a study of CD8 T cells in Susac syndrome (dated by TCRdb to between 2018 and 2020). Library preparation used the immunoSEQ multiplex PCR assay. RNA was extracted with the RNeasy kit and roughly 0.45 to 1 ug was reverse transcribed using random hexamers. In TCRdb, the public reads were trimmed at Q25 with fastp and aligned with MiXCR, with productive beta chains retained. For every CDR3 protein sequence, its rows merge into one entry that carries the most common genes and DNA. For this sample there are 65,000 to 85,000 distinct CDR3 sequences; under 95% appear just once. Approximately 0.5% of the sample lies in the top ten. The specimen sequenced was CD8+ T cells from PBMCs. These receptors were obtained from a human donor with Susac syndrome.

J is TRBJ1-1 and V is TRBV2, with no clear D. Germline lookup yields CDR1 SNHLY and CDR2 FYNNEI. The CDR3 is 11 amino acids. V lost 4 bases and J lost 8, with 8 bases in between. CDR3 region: CASSGRLEAFF. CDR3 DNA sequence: TGTGCCAGCAGTGGCAGACTAGAAGCTTTCTTT.

The CDR3 region is CATSRDTAGYNEQFF. The DNA for the CDR3 is TGTGCCACCAGCAGAGATACGGCGGGATACAATGAGCAGTTCTTC. The chain links TRBV15 to TRBJ2-1, with D perhaps TRBD2 (6 bases). Trimming stripped 0 bases from V and 4 bases from J, with 10 bases between. This CDR3 has 15 amino acids. Germline V gene sequence: CDR1 LNHNV, CDR2 YYDKDF (reference sequence).

CDR3 in DNA: TGCGCCAGCAGCCAAGTTTTAGGGGCGACTAATGAAAAACTGTTTTTT. Protein sequence: CASSQVLGATNEKLFF. The V call is TRBV4-1, the J call TRBJ1-4, with D tentatively TRBD1 (5 bases). Germline V gene lookup returns CDR1 MGHRA and CDR2 YSYEKL. CDR3 length equals 16 residues. The germline V and J ends were trimmed by 1 base and 2 bases, with 11 bases remaining between them.

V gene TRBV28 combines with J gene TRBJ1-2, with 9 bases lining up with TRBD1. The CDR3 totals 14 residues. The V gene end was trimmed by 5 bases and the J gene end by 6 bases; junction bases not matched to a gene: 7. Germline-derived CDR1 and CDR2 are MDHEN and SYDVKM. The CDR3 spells CASSRGQGRNGYTF. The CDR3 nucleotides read TGTGCCAGCAGTAGAGGACAGGGGAGGAATGGCTACACCTTC.

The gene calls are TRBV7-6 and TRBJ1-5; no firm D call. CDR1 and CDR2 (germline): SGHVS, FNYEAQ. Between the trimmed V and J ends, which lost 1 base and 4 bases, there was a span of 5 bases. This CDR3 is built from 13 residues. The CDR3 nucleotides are TGTGCCAGCAGCTTAGGTCCGAATCAGCCCCAGCATTTT. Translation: CASSLGPNQPQHF.

CDR3 loop: CASSIFGQATYEQYF. The CDR3, as DNA: TGTGCCAGCAGCATCTTTGGGCAGGCAACCTACGAGCAGTACTTC. The chain has TRBV13 and TRBJ2-7, with D hard to call. V was clipped by 5 bases and J by 2 bases, with 16 bases between them. Germline values: CDR1 PRHDT, CDR2 FYEKMQ (reference sequence). The CDR3 loop spans 15 amino acids.

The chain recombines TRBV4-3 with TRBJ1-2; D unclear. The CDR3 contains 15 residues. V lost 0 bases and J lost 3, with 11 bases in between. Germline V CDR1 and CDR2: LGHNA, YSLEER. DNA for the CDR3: TGCGCCAGCAGCCAAGATGTCTGGACGGACTATGGCTACACCTTC. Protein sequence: CASSQDVWTDYGYTF.

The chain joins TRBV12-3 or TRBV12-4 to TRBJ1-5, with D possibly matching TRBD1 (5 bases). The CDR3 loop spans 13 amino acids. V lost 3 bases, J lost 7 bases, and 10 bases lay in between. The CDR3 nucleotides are TGTGCCAGCAGTTTGGCAGGGAAACAGCCCCAGCATTTT. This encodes CASSLAGKQPQHF.

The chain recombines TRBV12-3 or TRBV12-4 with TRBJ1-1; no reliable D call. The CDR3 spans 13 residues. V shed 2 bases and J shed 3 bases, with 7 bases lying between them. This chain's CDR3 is CASSLRWDTEAFF. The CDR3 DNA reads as TGTGCCAGCAGTTTAAGGTGGGACACTGAAGCTTTCTTT.

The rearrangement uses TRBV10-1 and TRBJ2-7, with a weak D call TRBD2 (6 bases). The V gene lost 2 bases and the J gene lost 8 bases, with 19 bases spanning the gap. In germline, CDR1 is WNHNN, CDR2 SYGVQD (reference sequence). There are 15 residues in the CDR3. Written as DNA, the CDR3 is TGCGCCAGCAGTGAGACCCCCACGGGAGCGGACCAGCAGTACTTC. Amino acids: CASSETPTGADQQYF.

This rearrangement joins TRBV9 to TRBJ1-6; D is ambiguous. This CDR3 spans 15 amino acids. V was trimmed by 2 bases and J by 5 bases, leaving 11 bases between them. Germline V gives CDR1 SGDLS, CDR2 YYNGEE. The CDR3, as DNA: TGTGCCAGCAGCGTGGGCAGTATAGATAATTCACCCCTCCACTTT. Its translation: CASSVGSIDNSPLHF.

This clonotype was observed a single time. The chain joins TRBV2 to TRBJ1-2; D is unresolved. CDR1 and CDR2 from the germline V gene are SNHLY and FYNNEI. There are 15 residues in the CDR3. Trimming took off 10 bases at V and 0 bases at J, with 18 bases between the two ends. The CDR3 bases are TGTGCCATCGTTTTAGGCGACGCTACTAACTATGGCTACACCTTC. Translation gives CAIVLGDATNYGYTF.

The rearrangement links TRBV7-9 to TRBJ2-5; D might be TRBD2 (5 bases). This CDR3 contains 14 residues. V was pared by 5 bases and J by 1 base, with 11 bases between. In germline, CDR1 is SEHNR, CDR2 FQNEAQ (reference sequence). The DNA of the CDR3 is TGTGCCAGCAGCCTAAGGACTGCCCAAGAGACCCAGTACTTC. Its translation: CASSLRTAQETQYF. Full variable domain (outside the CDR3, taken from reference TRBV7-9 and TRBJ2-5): DTGVSQNPRHKITKRGQNVTFRCDPISEHNRLYWYRQTLGQGPEFLTYFQNEAQLEKSRLLSDRFSAERPKGSFSTLEIQRTEQGDSAMYLCASSLRTAQETQYFGPGTRLLVL.

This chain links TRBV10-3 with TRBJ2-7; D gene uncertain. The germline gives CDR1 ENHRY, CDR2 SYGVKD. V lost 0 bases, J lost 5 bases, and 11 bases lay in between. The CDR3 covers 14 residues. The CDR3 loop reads CAISESPITHEQYF. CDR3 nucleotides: TGTGCCATCAGTGAGTCCCCCATTACCCACGAGCAGTACTTC.

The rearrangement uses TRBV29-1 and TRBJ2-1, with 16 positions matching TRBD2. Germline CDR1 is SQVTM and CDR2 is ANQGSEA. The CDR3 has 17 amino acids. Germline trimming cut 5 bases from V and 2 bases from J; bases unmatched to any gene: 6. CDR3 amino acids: CSVLGTSGRAAYNEQFF. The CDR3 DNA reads TGCAGCGTTCTAGGGACTAGCGGGAGGGCGGCCTACAATGAGCAGTTCTTC.

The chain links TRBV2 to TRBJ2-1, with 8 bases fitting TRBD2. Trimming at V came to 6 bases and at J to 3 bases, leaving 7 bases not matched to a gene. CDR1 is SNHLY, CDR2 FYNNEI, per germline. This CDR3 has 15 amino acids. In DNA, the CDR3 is TGTGCCAGCAGGACCAGCGGGGGAAACTACAATGAGCAGTTCTTC. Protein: CASRTSGGNYNEQFF.

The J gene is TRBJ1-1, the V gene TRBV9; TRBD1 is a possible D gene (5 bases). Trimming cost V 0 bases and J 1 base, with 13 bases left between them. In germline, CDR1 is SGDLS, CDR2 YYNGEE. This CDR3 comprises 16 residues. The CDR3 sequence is CASSVAAGTTNTEAFF. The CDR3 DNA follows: TGTGCCAGCAGCGTAGCGGCGGGGACCACGAACACTGAAGCTTTCTTT.

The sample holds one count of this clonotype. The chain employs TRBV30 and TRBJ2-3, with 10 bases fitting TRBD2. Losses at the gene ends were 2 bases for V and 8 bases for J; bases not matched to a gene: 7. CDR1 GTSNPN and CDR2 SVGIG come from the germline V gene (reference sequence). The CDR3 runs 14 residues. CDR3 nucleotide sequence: TGTGCCTGGAGTATTGGACTAGCGGAGGGTACGCAGTATTTT. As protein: CAWSIGLAEGTQYF.

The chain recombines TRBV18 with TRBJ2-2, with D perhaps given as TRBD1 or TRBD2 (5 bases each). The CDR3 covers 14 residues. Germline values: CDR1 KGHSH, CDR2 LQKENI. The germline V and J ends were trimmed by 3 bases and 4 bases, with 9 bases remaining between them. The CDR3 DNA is TGTGCCAGCTCACCTTGGGACCGCACCGGGGAGCTGTTTTTT. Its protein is CASSPWDRTGELFF.

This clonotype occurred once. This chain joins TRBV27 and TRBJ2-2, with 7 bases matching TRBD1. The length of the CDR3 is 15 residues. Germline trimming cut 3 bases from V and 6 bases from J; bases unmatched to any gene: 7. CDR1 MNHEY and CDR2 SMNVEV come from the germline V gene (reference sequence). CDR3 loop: CASSLTGWMPGELFF. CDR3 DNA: TGTGCCAGCAGTTTGACAGGGTGGATGCCCGGGGAGCTGTTTTTT.

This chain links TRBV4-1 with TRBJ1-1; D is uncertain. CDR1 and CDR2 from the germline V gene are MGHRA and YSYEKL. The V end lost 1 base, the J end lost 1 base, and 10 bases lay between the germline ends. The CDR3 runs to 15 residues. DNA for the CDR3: TGCGCCAGCAGCCAAGCCCCGGACGCGAACACTGAAGCTTTCTTT. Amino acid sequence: CASSQAPDANTEAFF.

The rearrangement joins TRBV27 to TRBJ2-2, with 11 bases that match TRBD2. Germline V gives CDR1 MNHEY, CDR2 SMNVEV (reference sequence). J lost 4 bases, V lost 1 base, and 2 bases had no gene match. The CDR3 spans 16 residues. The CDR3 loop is CASSLFLAGGTGELFF. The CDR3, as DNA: TGTGCCAGCAGTTTATTCCTAGCGGGGGGCACCGGGGAGCTGTTTTTT.